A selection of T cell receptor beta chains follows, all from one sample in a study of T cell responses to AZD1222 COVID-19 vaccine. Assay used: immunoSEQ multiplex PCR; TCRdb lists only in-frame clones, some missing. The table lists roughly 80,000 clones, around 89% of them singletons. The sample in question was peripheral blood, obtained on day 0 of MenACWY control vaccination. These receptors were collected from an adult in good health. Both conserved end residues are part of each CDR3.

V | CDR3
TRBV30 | CAWSVRSNQPQHF
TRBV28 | CASSTTRTGNTIYF
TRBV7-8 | CASSADFAAWGKLFF
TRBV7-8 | CASSRDRGEHNEQFF
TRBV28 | CASSLWTSGVIQETQYF
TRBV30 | CAWPSGGGGYTF
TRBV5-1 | CASSPQGGPNSPLHF
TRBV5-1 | CASSLALTGSGNTIYF
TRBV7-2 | CASSPTGVTEAFF
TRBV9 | CASSAGGQGYNQPQHF
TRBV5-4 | CASSHYTGKNTEAFF
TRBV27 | CASSLSKSGLQYF
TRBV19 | CASSLSGGKNTEAFF
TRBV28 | CASSFWAPTGSRGTGELFF
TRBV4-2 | CASSQRSGGPSTDTQYF
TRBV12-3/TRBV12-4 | CASRSGMNTETFF
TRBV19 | CASSLSTDTQYF
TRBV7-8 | CASSLRVSTGGRGLFF
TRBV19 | CASSMGGLAGPEQYF
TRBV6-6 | CASSYLAGTGARTQYF
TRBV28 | CASSTGGLGYGTDTQYF
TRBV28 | CASTHLVWGEVKETQYF
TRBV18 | CASSPSANTEAFF
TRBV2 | CASLWGEGDTQYF
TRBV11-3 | CASSLDRGQGPPPGELFF
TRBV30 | CAWSVRGRQGYNEQFF
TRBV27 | CASSSYRGATNEKLFF
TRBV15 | CATSRVAGKGYEQYF
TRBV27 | CASSVTGISPLHF
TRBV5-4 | CASSVPGQRVHEQYF
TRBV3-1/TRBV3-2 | CASSSYRAFTDTQYF
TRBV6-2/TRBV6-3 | CASSIPSILQGSPLHF
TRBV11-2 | CASSSQGYYEQYF
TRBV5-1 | CASSRGVGAYEQYF
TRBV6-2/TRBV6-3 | CASSWLAGYNEQFF
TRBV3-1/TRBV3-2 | CASSLRTSGRTVTGELFF
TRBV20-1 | CSATPGTGPFF
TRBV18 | CASSPIQGYGYTF
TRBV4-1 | CASSPHTDTQYF
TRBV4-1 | CASRPWGGSYGYTF
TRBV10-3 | CAISDSTRPNYGYTF
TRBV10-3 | CATRTSGRTDTDTQYF
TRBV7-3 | CASSFDGTGPYEQYF
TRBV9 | CASSATTSSGEKLFF
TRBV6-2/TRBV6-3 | CASSPPYRVRTREQYF